A selection of T cell receptor beta chains follows, all from one sample in a study of T cell responses to AZD1222 COVID-19 vaccine. The assay was immunoSEQ multiplex PCR, and TCRdb's table has in-frame clones only and misses some. In the table there are 140,000 to 150,000 clones, about 92% of which are singletons. This specimen consisted of peripheral blood, obtained after recovery from COVID-19. Receptors were obtained from an adult who had recovered from COVID-19. Both conserved end residues are part of each CDR3. A D gene is named only where the DNA matches it firmly. Rows may omit the clone size; those that give it use once, few, many or a size class.

CDR3nt: TGTGCCAGCAGCCCTTCCGGGACGACTGAAGCTTTCTTT; CDR3aa: CASSPSGTTEAFF; d_gene: .; j_gene: TRBJ1-1; v_gene: TRBV7-9; abundance: .
CDR3nt: TGTGCCAGCAGTTACGCATCGGGACAGGGTGTAATGGACACTGAAGCTTTCTTT; CDR3aa: CASSYASGQGVMDTEAFF; d_gene: TRBD1; j_gene: TRBJ1-1; v_gene: TRBV6-2/TRBV6-3; abundance: .
CDR3nt: TGTGCCAGCAGTTACTCCCCCGGGCGGGATGAGCAGTTCTTC; CDR3aa: CASSYSPGRDEQFF; d_gene: .; j_gene: TRBJ2-1; v_gene: TRBV6-5; abundance: .
CDR3nt: TGTGCCAGCAGTACCCAGCAGGGGGCGGGAGACTACGAGCAGTACTTC; CDR3aa: CASSTQQGAGDYEQYF; d_gene: .; j_gene: TRBJ2-7; v_gene: TRBV6-6; abundance: .
CDR3nt: TGCAGTGCTAGTGGTTCCGGAAATGAGCAGTTCTTC; CDR3aa: CSASGSGNEQFF; d_gene: .; j_gene: TRBJ2-1; v_gene: TRBV20-1; abundance: .
CDR3nt: TGCAGCGTTGTCTTATGGCAGGGACTTCAGTTTGGGAACACTGAAGCTTTCTTT; CDR3aa: CSVVLWQGLQFGNTEAFF; d_gene: .; j_gene: TRBJ1-1; v_gene: TRBV29-1; abundance: .
CDR3nt: TGTGCCAGCAGCTTAGTACAGGGGCCCGGAGAAAAACTGTTTTTT; CDR3aa: CASSLVQGPGEKLFF; d_gene: TRBD1; j_gene: TRBJ1-4; v_gene: TRBV7-9; abundance: .
CDR3nt: TGTGCCAGCTCACCAGAGGGGTTCACCGGGGAGCTGTTTTTT; CDR3aa: CASSPEGFTGELFF; d_gene: .; j_gene: TRBJ2-2; v_gene: TRBV18; abundance: .
CDR3nt: TGTGCCAGGACAGGGGGATCGAGGACTAGCTACAATGAGCAGTTCTTC; CDR3aa: CARTGGSRTSYNEQFF; d_gene: TRBD1; j_gene: TRBJ2-1; v_gene: TRBV6-4; abundance: .
CDR3nt: TGTGCCAGCAGTGTAGACAGGGGGGATTCACCCCTCCACTTT; CDR3aa: CASSVDRGDSPLHF; d_gene: TRBD1; j_gene: TRBJ1-6; v_gene: TRBV2; abundance: .
CDR3nt: TGTGCCAGCAGTACCCAGGCCAGGGGGCTGGAGACCCAGTACTTC; CDR3aa: CASSTQARGLETQYF; d_gene: TRBD1; j_gene: TRBJ2-5; v_gene: TRBV6-2/TRBV6-3; abundance: .
CDR3nt: TGTGCCAGCACCGAATCCCGACCAGGGATTGGTAATTCACCCCTCCACTTT; CDR3aa: CASTESRPGIGNSPLHF; d_gene: .; j_gene: TRBJ1-6; v_gene: TRBV25-1; abundance: .
CDR3nt: TGTGCCAGCAGTTTAGGGACTAGCGGGATATACGAGCAGTACTTC; CDR3aa: CASSLGTSGIYEQYF; d_gene: TRBD2; j_gene: TRBJ2-7; v_gene: TRBV28; abundance: once
CDR3nt: TGTGCCAGCCGACTAGCGGACTCCTACGAGCAGTACTTC; CDR3aa: CASRLADSYEQYF; d_gene: TRBD2; j_gene: TRBJ2-7; v_gene: TRBV28; abundance: .
CDR3nt: TGTGCCAGCAGCCAAGCCAGGGGGCGATCACCCCTCCACTTT; CDR3aa: CASSQARGRSPLHF; d_gene: TRBD1; j_gene: TRBJ1-6; v_gene: TRBV3-1/TRBV3-2; abundance: .
CDR3nt: TGTGCCAGCAGTTACGTGGCAGGGAATTCACCCCTCCACTTT; CDR3aa: CASSYVAGNSPLHF; d_gene: .; j_gene: TRBJ1-6; v_gene: TRBV6-5; abundance: once
CDR3nt: TGTGCCAGCAGCCGAGTAGCGGGAATATACAATGAGCAGTTCTTC; CDR3aa: CASSRVAGIYNEQFF; d_gene: TRBD2; j_gene: TRBJ2-1; v_gene: TRBV27; abundance: .
CDR3nt: TGTGCCAGCAGCTCCCGGGACAGAGACAATGAGCAGTTCTTC; CDR3aa: CASSSRDRDNEQFF; d_gene: TRBD1; j_gene: TRBJ2-1; v_gene: TRBV11-3; abundance: .
CDR3nt: TGTGCCAGCAGCTTAGCTAAGGACAGCCTCACAGATACGCAGTATTTT; CDR3aa: CASSLAKDSLTDTQYF; d_gene: .; j_gene: TRBJ2-3; v_gene: TRBV7-9; abundance: .
CDR3nt: TGTGCCAGCAGTTTGGGACCGAATCTTCGCTTGGTCGAGCAGTACTTC; CDR3aa: CASSLGPNLRLVEQYF; d_gene: .; j_gene: TRBJ2-7; v_gene: TRBV27; abundance: once
CDR3nt: TGCGCCAGCAGCGTTGGACAGGGGGCGGACTATGGCTACACCTTC; CDR3aa: CASSVGQGADYGYTF; d_gene: TRBD1; j_gene: TRBJ1-2; v_gene: TRBV5-1; abundance: .
CDR3nt: TGTGCCAGCAGGAAGAGGGGAGATACGCAGTATTTT; CDR3aa: CASRKRGDTQYF; d_gene: .; j_gene: TRBJ2-3; v_gene: TRBV6-5; abundance: .
CDR3nt: TGTGCCAGCAGTTCACTACAGGGAAGCAATCAGCCCCAGCATTTT; CDR3aa: CASSSLQGSNQPQHF; d_gene: .; j_gene: TRBJ1-5; v_gene: TRBV27; abundance: few
CDR3nt: TGTGCCAGCAGCGTAGGGGAACAGGTTTACAATGAGCAGTTCTTC; CDR3aa: CASSVGEQVYNEQFF; d_gene: .; j_gene: TRBJ2-1; v_gene: TRBV9; abundance: .
CDR3nt: TGCGCCAGCAGTGAGCAGGGTCGAGTAACCGGGGAGCTGTTTTTT; CDR3aa: CASSEQGRVTGELFF; d_gene: .; j_gene: TRBJ2-2; v_gene: TRBV10-1; abundance: .
CDR3nt: TGTGCCAGCAGCGTAGGACAAACAGGGGGCTATAATTCACCCCTCCACTTT; CDR3aa: CASSVGQTGGYNSPLHF; d_gene: TRBD1; j_gene: TRBJ1-6; v_gene: TRBV9; abundance: .
CDR3nt: TGTGCCAGCAGCTTAGTATCGGGAGGGAGTAACCACGAGCAGTACTTC; CDR3aa: CASSLVSGGSNHEQYF; d_gene: TRBD2; j_gene: TRBJ2-7; v_gene: TRBV13; abundance: .
CDR3nt: TGTGCTAGCAGCGCTGGGACAGGGGGAAGCGAGCAGTACTTC; CDR3aa: CASSAGTGGSEQYF; d_gene: TRBD1; j_gene: TRBJ2-7; v_gene: TRBV7-7; abundance: .
CDR3nt: TGTGCCAGCAGCTTAGTCGGGGCTTCAGGCTACACCTTC; CDR3aa: CASSLVGASGYTF; d_gene: .; j_gene: TRBJ1-2; v_gene: TRBV13; abundance: .
CDR3nt: TGTGCCAGCAGCTTATATAGGGAGAACACTGAAGCTTTCTTT; CDR3aa: CASSLYRENTEAFF; d_gene: .; j_gene: TRBJ1-1; v_gene: TRBV7-9; abundance: .
CDR3nt: TGTGCCAGCAGAACGGGACAGACTTCTAATGAAAAACTGTTTTTT; CDR3aa: CASRTGQTSNEKLFF; d_gene: TRBD1; j_gene: TRBJ1-4; v_gene: TRBV6-5; abundance: .
CDR3nt: TGTGCCAGCTCACCAAGGGAAAACACCATATATTTT; CDR3aa: CASSPRENTIYF; d_gene: .; j_gene: TRBJ1-3; v_gene: TRBV18; abundance: .
CDR3nt: TGTGCCAGCAGTCTGGGCAGAATTAACTATGGCTACACCTTC; CDR3aa: CASSLGRINYGYTF; d_gene: .; j_gene: TRBJ1-2; v_gene: TRBV6-5; abundance: .
CDR3nt: TGTGCCAGCAGTTACAGGACTAGCGGGTGGGATGAGCAGTTCTTC; CDR3aa: CASSYRTSGWDEQFF; d_gene: TRBD2; j_gene: TRBJ2-1; v_gene: TRBV6-5; abundance: .
CDR3nt: TGTGCCAGCAGTTGGGAGGGGGGCAATCAGCCCCAGCATTTT; CDR3aa: CASSWEGGNQPQHF; d_gene: .; j_gene: TRBJ1-5; v_gene: TRBV7-9; abundance: .
CDR3nt: TGTGCCAGCCAATTAGACAGGGCGAACACTGAAGCTTTCTTT; CDR3aa: CASQLDRANTEAFF; d_gene: TRBD1; j_gene: TRBJ1-1; v_gene: TRBV6-5; abundance: .
CDR3nt: TGTGCCAGCAGCTTCCGGGACAGGGGGCATACTGAAGCTTTCTTT; CDR3aa: CASSFRDRGHTEAFF; d_gene: TRBD1; j_gene: TRBJ1-1; v_gene: TRBV5-6; abundance: .
CDR3nt: TGCAGCGCCGAGCGGGAGGGCACAGATACGCAGTATTTT; CDR3aa: CSAEREGTDTQYF; d_gene: TRBD2; j_gene: TRBJ2-3; v_gene: TRBV29-1; abundance: .
CDR3nt: TGCGCCAGCAGCTTGGACATATCGGGTTTGGGGGGCGAGCAGTACTTC; CDR3aa: CASSLDISGLGGEQYF; d_gene: .; j_gene: TRBJ2-7; v_gene: TRBV5-1; abundance: .
CDR3nt: TGTGCCATCAGTGAGGCTTCCTACACCGGGGAGCTGTTTTTT; CDR3aa: CAISEASYTGELFF; d_gene: .; j_gene: TRBJ2-2; v_gene: TRBV10-3; abundance: .
CDR3nt: TGTGCCAGCTCACCTACGGACAGGGGAGCCTACGAGCAGTACTTC; CDR3aa: CASSPTDRGAYEQYF; d_gene: TRBD1; j_gene: TRBJ2-7; v_gene: TRBV18; abundance: .
CDR3nt: TGTGCCAGCCGGAGTGCTGGGGGCTACGAGCAGTACTTC; CDR3aa: CASRSAGGYEQYF; d_gene: .; j_gene: TRBJ2-7; v_gene: TRBV3-1/TRBV3-2; abundance: .
CDR3nt: TGCGCCAGCAGCTTGTACGGGGAACTCAACACTGAAGCTTTCTTT; CDR3aa: CASSLYGELNTEAFF; d_gene: .; j_gene: TRBJ1-1; v_gene: TRBV5-1; abundance: once
CDR3nt: TGTGCCAGCAGCCAAGAGGAAGTCTCCTACGAGCAGTACTTC; CDR3aa: CASSQEEVSYEQYF; d_gene: .; j_gene: TRBJ2-7; v_gene: TRBV4-2; abundance: .
CDR3nt: TGTGCCAGCAGCTTATGGACCGGGGAGGGACAAGAAGCTTTCTTT; CDR3aa: CASSLWTGEGQEAFF; d_gene: .; j_gene: TRBJ1-1; v_gene: TRBV7-9; abundance: .
CDR3nt: TGTGCCAGTAGTTCCACAGGGGGAGCCTACGAGCAGTACTTC; CDR3aa: CASSSTGGAYEQYF; d_gene: TRBD1; j_gene: TRBJ2-7; v_gene: TRBV19; abundance: .
CDR3nt: TGTGCCAGCAGCGTAGGGCCCAGCGGGAGTCTCCAGGCTGAGCAGTTCTTC; CDR3aa: CASSVGPSGSLQAEQFF; d_gene: TRBD2; j_gene: TRBJ2-1; v_gene: TRBV9; abundance: .
CDR3nt: TGTGCCAGCAGTGAAGTTGACAGGGGGAACTATGGCTACACCTTC; CDR3aa: CASSEVDRGNYGYTF; d_gene: TRBD1; j_gene: TRBJ1-2; v_gene: TRBV2; abundance: .
CDR3nt: TGTGCCAGCAGTTTAGTGGGGAGCGGCTATGGCTACACCTTC; CDR3aa: CASSLVGSGYGYTF; d_gene: .; j_gene: TRBJ1-2; v_gene: TRBV27; abundance: .
CDR3nt: TGTGCCAGCAGCTTGGGTAGGGTCAACACTGAAGCTTTCTTT; CDR3aa: CASSLGRVNTEAFF; d_gene: .; j_gene: TRBJ1-1; v_gene: TRBV5-5; abundance: once
CDR3nt: TGCGCCAGCAGCCATGCGACGGGACGGTACTCCTACGAGCAGTACTTC; CDR3aa: CASSHATGRYSYEQYF; d_gene: .; j_gene: TRBJ2-7; v_gene: TRBV4-1; abundance: .
CDR3nt: TGCGCCAGCAGCTTAGCCCCGACAGGGTCCTATAATTCACCCCTCCACTTT; CDR3aa: CASSLAPTGSYNSPLHF; d_gene: TRBD1; j_gene: TRBJ1-6; v_gene: TRBV5-1; abundance: .